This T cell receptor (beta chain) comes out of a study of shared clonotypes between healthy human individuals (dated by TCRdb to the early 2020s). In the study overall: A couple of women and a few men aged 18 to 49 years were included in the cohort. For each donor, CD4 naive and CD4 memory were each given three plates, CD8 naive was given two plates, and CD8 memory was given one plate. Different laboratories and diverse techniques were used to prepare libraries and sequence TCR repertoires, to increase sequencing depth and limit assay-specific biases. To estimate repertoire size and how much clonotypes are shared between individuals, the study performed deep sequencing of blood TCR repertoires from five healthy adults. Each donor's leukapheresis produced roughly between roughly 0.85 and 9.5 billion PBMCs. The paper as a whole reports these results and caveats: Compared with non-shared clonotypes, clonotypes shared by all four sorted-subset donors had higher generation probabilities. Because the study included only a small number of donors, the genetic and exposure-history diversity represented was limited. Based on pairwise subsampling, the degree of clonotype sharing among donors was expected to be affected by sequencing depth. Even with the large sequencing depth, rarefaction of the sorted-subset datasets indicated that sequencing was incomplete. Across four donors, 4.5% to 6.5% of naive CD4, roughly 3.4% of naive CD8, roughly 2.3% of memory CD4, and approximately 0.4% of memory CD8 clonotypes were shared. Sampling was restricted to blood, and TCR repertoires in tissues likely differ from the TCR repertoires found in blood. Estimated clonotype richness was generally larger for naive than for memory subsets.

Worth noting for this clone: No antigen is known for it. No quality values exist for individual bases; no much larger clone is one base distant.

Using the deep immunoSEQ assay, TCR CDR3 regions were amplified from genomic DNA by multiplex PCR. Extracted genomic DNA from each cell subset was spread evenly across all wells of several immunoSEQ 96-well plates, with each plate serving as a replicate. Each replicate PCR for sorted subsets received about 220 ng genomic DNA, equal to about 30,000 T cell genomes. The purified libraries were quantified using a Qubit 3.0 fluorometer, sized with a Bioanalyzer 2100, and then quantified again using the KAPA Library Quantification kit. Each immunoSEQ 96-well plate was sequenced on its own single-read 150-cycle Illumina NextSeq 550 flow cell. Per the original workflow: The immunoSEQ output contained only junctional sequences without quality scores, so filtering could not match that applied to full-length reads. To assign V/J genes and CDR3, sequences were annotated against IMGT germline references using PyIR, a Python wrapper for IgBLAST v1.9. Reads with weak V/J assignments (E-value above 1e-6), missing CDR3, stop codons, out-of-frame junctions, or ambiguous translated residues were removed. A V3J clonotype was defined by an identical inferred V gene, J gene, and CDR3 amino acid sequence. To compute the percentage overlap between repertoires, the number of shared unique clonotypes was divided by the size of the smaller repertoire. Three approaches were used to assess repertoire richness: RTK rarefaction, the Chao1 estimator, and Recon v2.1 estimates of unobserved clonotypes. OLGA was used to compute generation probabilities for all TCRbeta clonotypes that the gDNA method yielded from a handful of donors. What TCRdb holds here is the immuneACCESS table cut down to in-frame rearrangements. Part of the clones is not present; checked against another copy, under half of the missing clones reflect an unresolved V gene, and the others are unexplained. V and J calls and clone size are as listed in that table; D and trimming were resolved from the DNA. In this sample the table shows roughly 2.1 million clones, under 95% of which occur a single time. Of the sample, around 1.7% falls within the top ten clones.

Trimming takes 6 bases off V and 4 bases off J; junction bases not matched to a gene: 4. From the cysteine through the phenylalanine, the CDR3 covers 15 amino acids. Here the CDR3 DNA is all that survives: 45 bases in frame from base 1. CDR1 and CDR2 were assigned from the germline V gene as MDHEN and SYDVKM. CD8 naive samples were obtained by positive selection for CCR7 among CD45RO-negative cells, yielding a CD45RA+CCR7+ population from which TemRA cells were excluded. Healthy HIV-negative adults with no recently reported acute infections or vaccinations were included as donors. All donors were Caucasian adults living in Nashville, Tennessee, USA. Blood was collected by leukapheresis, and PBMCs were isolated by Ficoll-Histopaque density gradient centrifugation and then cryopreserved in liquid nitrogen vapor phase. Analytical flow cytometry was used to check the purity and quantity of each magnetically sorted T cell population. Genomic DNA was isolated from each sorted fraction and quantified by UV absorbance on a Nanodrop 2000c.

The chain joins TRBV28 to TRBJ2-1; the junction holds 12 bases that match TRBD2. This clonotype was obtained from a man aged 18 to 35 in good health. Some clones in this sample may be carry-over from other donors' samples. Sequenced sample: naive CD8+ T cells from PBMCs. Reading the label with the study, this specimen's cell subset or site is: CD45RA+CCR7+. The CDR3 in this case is CASRRLAGAYNEQFF. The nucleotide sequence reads TGTGCCAGCAGGCGACTAGCGGGAGCGTACAATGAGCAGTTCTTC.